These 18 T cell receptor beta chains were sequenced from one sample in a study of T cell responses to AZD1222 COVID-19 vaccine. Measured with immunoSEQ multiplex PCR; TCRdb has only the in-frame clones, and not every one. The data contain approximately 120,000 clones, 75% to 90% of them singletons. The specimen was peripheral blood, collected 28 days after the second AZD1222 dose. The receptors were sampled from an adult who received the AZD1222 COVID-19 vaccine.

The chain couples TRBV18 to TRBJ1-4; D gene ambiguous. Germline V lookup: CDR1 KGHSH, CDR2 LQKENI. The CDR3 extends over 14 amino acids. The germline V and J ends were trimmed by 6 bases and 2 bases, with 10 bases remaining between them. The CDR3 DNA is TGTGCCAGCTCCCCAAGGGAGACTAATGAAAAACTGTTTTTT. It is translated as CASSPRETNEKLFF.

This clone has just a few counts. The chain employs TRBV6-5 and TRBJ1-1, with D possibly being TRBD1 (6 bases). The V gene's germline CDR1 is MNHEY and CDR2 SVGAGI. The CDR3 runs to 13 residues. The V gene lost 6 bases and the J gene lost 5 bases, with 13 bases spanning the gap. The CDR3 region is CASRTGPGTEAFF. DNA of the CDR3: TGTGCCAGCAGGACAGGACCAGGTACTGAAGCTTTCTTT.

The chain is built from TRBV19 and TRBJ1-5; D is possibly TRBD1 (5 bases). The CDR3 is 13 amino acids. Germline V CDR1 and CDR2: LNHDA, SQIVND (reference sequence). The germline V and J ends were trimmed by 3 bases and 9 bases, with 12 bases remaining between them. This chain's CDR3 is CASSIAGPGPQHF. The DNA for the CDR3 is TGTGCCAGTAGTATTGCAGGGCCCGGGCCCCAGCATTTT.

This clone has a single count. The CDR3 sequence is CASSQDSGYEQFF. The DNA for the CDR3 is TGCGCCAGCAGCCAAGATTCGGGATACGAGCAGTTCTTC. The chain joins TRBV4-3 to TRBJ2-1, with D possibly TRBD2 on 5 matching bases. The CDR3 has 13 residues. V lost 0 bases to trimming and J lost 10 bases, with 10 bases between them. Germline CDR1 is LGHNA and CDR2 is YSLEER.

The CDR3 region has the DNA TGCGCCAGCAGCTTGGCGGGTGACTATGGCTACACCTTC. Its protein is CASSLAGDYGYTF. The chain carries TRBV5-1 and TRBJ1-2; D remains ambiguous. CDR1 and CDR2 (germline): SGHRS, YFSETQ. V lost 0 bases, J lost 3 bases, and 6 bases lay in between. This CDR3 is built from 13 residues.

J is TRBJ1-4 and V is TRBV2, with D unresolved. CDR3 size: 13 residues. CDR1 and CDR2 (germline): SNHLY, FYNNEI. With 5 bases removed from V and 8 bases from J, the gap between germline ends came to 12 bases. This chain's CDR3 is CASSRAGPEKLFF. The CDR3 bases are TGTGCCAGCAGTCGGGCGGGTCCGGAAAAACTGTTTTTT.

This chain joins TRBV2 and TRBJ1-5, with D unclear. Germline V gives CDR1 SNHLY, CDR2 FYNNEI. The CDR3 loop spans 15 amino acids. Trimming shortened V by 5 bases and J by 1 base, and 12 bases separated the two germline ends. In DNA, the CDR3 is TGTGCCAGCAGTAGCATGGGTGTAAGCAATCAGCCCCAGCATTTT. Its protein is CASSSMGVSNQPQHF.

This clone was picked up one time. A junction boundary mismatches the germline segment, possibly from a read error. The rearrangement uses TRBV19 and TRBJ2-7; either TRBD1 or TRBD2 may supply D (5 bases each). Germline assignment: CDR1 LNHDA and CDR2 SQIVND (reference sequence). The CDR3 is 14 amino acids. The CDR3: CASKTGTDSSEQYF. In DNA, the CDR3 is TGTGCCAGTAAGACCGGGACGGACTCCTCCGAGCAGTACTTC.

The V gene is TRBV5-1, the J gene TRBJ2-4; D is undetermined. From germline, CDR1 is SGHRS and CDR2 YFSETQ. The CDR3 has 15 amino acids. Trimming took off 5 bases at V and 1 base at J, with 13 bases between the two ends. CDR3 amino acids: CASSLGFDAKNIQYF. The DNA of the CDR3 is TGCGCCAGCAGTCTAGGATTTGATGCCAAAAACATTCAGTACTTC.

V and J are TRBV9 and TRBJ2-3; no definite D call. The V and J ends lost 3 bases and 7 bases respectively, with 6 bases between them. CDR1 is SGDLS, CDR2 YYNGEE, per germline. CDR3 length: 11 amino acids. The CDR3 region is CASSAIYTQYF. The CDR3 coding sequence is TGTGCCAGCAGCGCTATATATACGCAGTATTTT.

This clone is a singleton in its sample. The CDR3 DNA follows: TGTGCCAGCAGTTTAGAGGTAGCCAGGGAGGCTGGCTACACCTTC. As protein: CASSLEVAREAGYTF. The J gene is TRBJ1-2, the V gene TRBV28, with D perhaps matching TRBD1 (5 bases). This CDR3 is built from 15 residues. Germline CDR1 and CDR2: MDHEN and SYDVKM. V lost 2 bases to trimming and J lost 7 bases, with 17 bases between them.

The rearrangement joins TRBV30 to TRBJ1-5, with D possibly being TRBD1 (6 bases). Germline CDR1 GTSNPN, CDR2 SVGIG (reference sequence). V lost 2 bases and J 3 bases, leaving 20 bases between the germline ends. The CDR3 loop spans 17 amino acids. DNA of the CDR3: TGTGCCTGGAGTCGCGGCAGGGGATACCCCGACAATCAGCCCCAGCATTTT. Residues: CAWSRGRGYPDNQPQHF. Full variable domain (rest looked up from reference TRBV30 and TRBJ1-5): SQTIHQWPATLVQPVGSPLSLECTVEGTSNPNLYWYRQAAGRGLQLLFYSVGIGQISSEVPQNLSASRPQDRQFILSSKKLLLSDSGFYLCAWSRGRGYPDNQPQHFGDGTRLSIL.

A single count supports this clone. The chain couples TRBV3-1 (or the pseudogene TRBV3-2) to TRBJ1-2; a possible D gene is TRBD1 (6 bases). V lost 3 bases to trimming and J lost 10 bases, with 12 bases between them. This CDR3 region has 12 residues. Germline V CDR1 and CDR2: LGHDT, YNNKEL (reference sequence). The CDR3 reads CASSQRTEIYTF. CDR3 nucleotides: TGTGCCAGCAGCCAGCGGACAGAAATCTACACCTTC.

V gene TRBV30 combines with J gene TRBJ2-7; D perhaps matches TRBD2 (6 bases). The CDR3 is made up of 11 amino acids. Trimming shortened V by 4 bases and J by 6 bases, and 10 bases separated the two germline ends. Per the germline V gene, CDR1 is GTSNPN and CDR2 is SVGIG (reference sequence). The CDR3 nucleotides read TGTGCCTGGACCCGGGGGAGCGAGCAGTACTTC. It translates to CAWTRGSEQYF.

V gene TRBV27 combines with J gene TRBJ2-2; TRBD1 is a possible D gene (7 bases). Trimming pared 2 bases from V and 4 bases from J, leaving 11 bases between. The V gene's germline CDR1 is MNHEY and CDR2 SMNVEV (reference sequence). The CDR3 sequence is 15 residues long. The DNA of the CDR3 is TGTGCCAGCAGTTTAAGGCAGGGGGGCACCGGGGAGCTGTTTTTT. It specifies CASSLRQGGTGELFF.

V usage is TRBV2 and J usage is TRBJ1-1; possibly TRBD1 for D (6 bases). Germline assignment: CDR1 SNHLY and CDR2 FYNNEI. V lost 4 bases to trimming and J lost 8 bases, with 14 bases between them. The CDR3 totals 13 residues. The CDR3 nucleotides read TGTGCCAGCAGTGGCAGGGGACGAACGGAAGCTTTCTTT. Protein sequence: CASSGRGRTEAFF.

This clone was recorded once. The rearrangement links TRBV30 to TRBJ1-1; D is unresolved. The CDR3 runs 14 residues. CDR1 and CDR2 from the germline V gene are GTSNPN and SVGIG (reference sequence). Trimming left V 0 bases short and J 0 bases short, with 8 bases between. The CDR3: CAWSVSGVNTEAFF. The DNA for the CDR3 is TGTGCCTGGAGTGTATCCGGGGTGAACACTGAAGCTTTCTTT.

Here the CDR3 DNA reads TGTGCCAGCTCACCCCGAGGGAATTCACCCCTCCACTTT. This translates into CASSPRGNSPLHF. V gene TRBV18 combines with J gene TRBJ1-6; D not resolved. The V gene lost 3 bases and the J gene lost 7 bases, with 7 bases spanning the gap. There are 13 residues in the CDR3. The germline gives CDR1 KGHSH, CDR2 LQKENI.